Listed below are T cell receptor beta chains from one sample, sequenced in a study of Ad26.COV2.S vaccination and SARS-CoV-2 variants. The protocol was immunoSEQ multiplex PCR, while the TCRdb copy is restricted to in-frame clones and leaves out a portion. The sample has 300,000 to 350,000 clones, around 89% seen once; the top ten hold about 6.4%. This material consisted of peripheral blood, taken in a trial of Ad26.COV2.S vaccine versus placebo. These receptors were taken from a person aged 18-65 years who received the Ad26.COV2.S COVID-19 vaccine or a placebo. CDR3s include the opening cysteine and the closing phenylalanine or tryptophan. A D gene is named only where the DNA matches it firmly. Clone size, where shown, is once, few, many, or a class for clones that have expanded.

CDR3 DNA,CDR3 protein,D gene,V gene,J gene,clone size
TGCAGTGCTATACTTTTCAATGAGCAGTTCTTC,CSAILFNEQFF,-,TRBV20-1,TRBJ2-1,-
TGTGCCAGCAGCTTGGGGGGCTACGAGCAGTACTTC,CASSLGGYEQYF,-,TRBV5-6,TRBJ2-7,-
TGTGCCAGCAGTCTAAGTCCAGACTACAATGAGCAGTTCTTC,CASSLSPDYNEQFF,-,TRBV6-5,TRBJ2-1,-
TGTGCCAGCAGTTTGACGGTCGGAGCCTACGAGCAGTACTTC,CASSLTVGAYEQYF,-,TRBV6-5,TRBJ2-7,few
TGCGCCAGCAGATCGGGACAGGGCCTCACAGATACGCAGTATTTT,CASRSGQGLTDTQYF,TRBD1,TRBV5-1,TRBJ2-3,-
TGTGCCAGCTCCCCGGCGGGCCCCAGCTCTGGGGCCAACGTCCTGACTTTC,CASSPAGPSSGANVLTF,-,TRBV18,TRBJ2-6,-
TGTGCCAGCAATTCCGGGTTATCAGTCCCCCAGCATTTT,CASNSGLSVPQHF,-,TRBV2,TRBJ1-5,-
TGTGCCAGCACACGGGAGGGCAAAAATGAGCAGTTCTTC,CASTREGKNEQFF,TRBD2,TRBV9,TRBJ2-1,many
TGTGCCAGCAGTTTATCGGTAGGGGGTAACACTGAAGCTTTCTTT,CASSLSVGGNTEAFF,-,TRBV27,TRBJ1-1,-
TGCGCCAGCAGCTCCGGTACCGGGACTATCTTTGGGGAGCTGTTTTTT,CASSSGTGTIFGELFF,TRBD2,TRBV5-1,TRBJ2-2,once
TGTGCCATCAGTGAGTCGAAGTCTCGGGACAATGAGCAGTTCTTC,CAISESKSRDNEQFF,-,TRBV10-3,TRBJ2-1,-
TGTGCCACCAGCAGAGGACTAGCGGGGGGTGGCGAGCAGTACTTC,CATSRGLAGGGEQYF,TRBD2,TRBV15,TRBJ2-7,-
TGTGCCAGCAGCTTAATGTGGGACAATGAGCAGTTCTTC,CASSLMWDNEQFF,-,TRBV7-3,TRBJ2-1,-
TGTGCCAGCAGCCTACAGGGGCCCAACTATGGCTACACCTTC,CASSLQGPNYGYTF,TRBD1,TRBV7-3,TRBJ1-2,-
TGTGCCAGCAGCCACTCAGTCAGAAGTGAAGCTTTCTTT,CASSHSVRSEAFF,-,TRBV6-2/TRBV6-3,TRBJ1-1,-
TGCAGCGTTGAAGCTGAAGTAGGAAACACCATATATTTT,CSVEAEVGNTIYF,-,TRBV29-1,TRBJ1-3,-